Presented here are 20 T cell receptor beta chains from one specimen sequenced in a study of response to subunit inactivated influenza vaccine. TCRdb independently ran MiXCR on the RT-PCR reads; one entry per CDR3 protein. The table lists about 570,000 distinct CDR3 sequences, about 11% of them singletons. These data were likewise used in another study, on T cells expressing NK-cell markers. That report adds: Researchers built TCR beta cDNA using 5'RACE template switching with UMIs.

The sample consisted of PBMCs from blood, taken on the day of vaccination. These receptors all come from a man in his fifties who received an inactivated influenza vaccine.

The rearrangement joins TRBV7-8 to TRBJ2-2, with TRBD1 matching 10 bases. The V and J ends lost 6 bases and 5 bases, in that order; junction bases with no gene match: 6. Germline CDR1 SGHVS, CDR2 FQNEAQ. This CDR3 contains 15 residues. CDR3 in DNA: TGTGCCAGCAGTTCCCCGGGACAGGGGACCGGGGAGCTGTTTTTT. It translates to CASSSPGQGTGELFF. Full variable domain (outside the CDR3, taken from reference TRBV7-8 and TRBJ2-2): GAGVSQSPRYKVAKRGQDVALRCDPISGHVSLFWYQQALGQGPEFLTYFQNEAQLDKSGLPSDRFFAERPEGSVSTLKIQRTQQEDSAVYLCASSSPGQGTGELFFGEGSRLTVL.

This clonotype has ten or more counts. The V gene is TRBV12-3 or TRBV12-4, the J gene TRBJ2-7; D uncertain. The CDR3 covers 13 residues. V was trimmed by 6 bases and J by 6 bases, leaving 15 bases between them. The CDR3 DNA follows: TGTGCCAGCAGCTTACTCCTCCCTAGCGAGCAGTACTTC. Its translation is CASSLLLPSEQYF.

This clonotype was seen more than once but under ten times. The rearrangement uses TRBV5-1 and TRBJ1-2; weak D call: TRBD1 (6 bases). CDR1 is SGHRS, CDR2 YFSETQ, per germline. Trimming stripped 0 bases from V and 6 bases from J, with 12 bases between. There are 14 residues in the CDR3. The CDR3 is CASSLASGEDGYTF. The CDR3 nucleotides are TGCGCCAGCAGCTTGGCGTCAGGGGAAGATGGCTACACCTTC.

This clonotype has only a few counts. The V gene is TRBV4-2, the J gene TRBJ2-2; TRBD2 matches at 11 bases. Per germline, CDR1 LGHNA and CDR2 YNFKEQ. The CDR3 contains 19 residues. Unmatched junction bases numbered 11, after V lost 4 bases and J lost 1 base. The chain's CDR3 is CASSPSPTSGRGNTGELFF. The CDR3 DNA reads TGTGCCAGCAGCCCTAGTCCCACTAGCGGGAGAGGGAACACCGGGGAGCTGTTTTTT.

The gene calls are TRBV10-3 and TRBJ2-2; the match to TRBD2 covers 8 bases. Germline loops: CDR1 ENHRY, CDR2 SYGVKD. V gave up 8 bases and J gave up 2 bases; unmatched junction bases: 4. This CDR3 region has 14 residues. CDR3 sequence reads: CAIASGGNTGELFF. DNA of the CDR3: TGTGCCATCGCCAGCGGGGGTAACACCGGGGAGCTGTTTTTT.

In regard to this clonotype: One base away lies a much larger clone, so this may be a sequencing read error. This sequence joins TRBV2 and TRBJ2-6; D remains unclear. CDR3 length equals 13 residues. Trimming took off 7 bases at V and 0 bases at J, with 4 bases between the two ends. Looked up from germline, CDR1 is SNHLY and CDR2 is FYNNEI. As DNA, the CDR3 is TGTGCCAGCACCGGCTCTGGGGCCAACGTCCTGACTTTC. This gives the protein CASTGSGANVLTF.

The CDR3 reads CASSPLGNRGSEQYF. The CDR3 region has the DNA TGTGCCAGCTCACCACTAGGAAATAGGGGATCCGAGCAGTACTTC. The chain joins TRBV18 to TRBJ2-7, with D possibly matching TRBD1 (5 bases). V lost 1 base and J lost 6, with 16 bases in between. This CDR3 is built from 15 residues. CDR1 KGHSH and CDR2 LQKENI come from the germline V gene. Full variable domain (missing parts from reference TRBV18 and TRBJ2-7): NAGVMQNPRHLVRRRGQEARLRCSPMKGHSHVYWYRQLPEEGLKFMVYLQKENIIDESGMPKERFSAEFPKEGPSILRIQQVVRGDSAAYFCASSPLGNRGSEQYFGPGTRLTVT.

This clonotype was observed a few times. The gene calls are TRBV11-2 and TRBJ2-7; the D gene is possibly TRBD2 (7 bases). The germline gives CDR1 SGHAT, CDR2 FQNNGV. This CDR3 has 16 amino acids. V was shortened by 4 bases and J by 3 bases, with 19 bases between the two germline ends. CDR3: CASSWGGSGVSYEQYF. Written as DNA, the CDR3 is TGTGCCAGCAGCTGGGGGGGCTCAGGGGTAAGCTACGAGCAGTACTTC.

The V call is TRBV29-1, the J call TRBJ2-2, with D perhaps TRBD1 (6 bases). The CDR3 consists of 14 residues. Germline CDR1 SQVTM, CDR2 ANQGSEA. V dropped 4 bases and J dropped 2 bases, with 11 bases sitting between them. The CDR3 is CSVVGQRNTGELFF. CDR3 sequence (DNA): TGCAGCGTTGTGGGACAAAGAAACACCGGGGAGCTGTTTTTT.

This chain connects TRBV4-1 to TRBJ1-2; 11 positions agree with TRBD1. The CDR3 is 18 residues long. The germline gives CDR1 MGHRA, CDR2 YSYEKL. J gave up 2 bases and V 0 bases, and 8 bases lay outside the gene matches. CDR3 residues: CASSQEPTGQGGNYGYTF. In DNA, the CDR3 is TGCGCCAGCAGCCAAGAACCCACGGGACAGGGGGGAAACTATGGCTACACCTTC.

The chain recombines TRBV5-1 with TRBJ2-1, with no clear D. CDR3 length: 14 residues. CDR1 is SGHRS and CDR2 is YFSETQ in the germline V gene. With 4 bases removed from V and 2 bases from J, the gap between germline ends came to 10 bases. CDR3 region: CASSVESAYNEQFF. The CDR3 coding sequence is TGCGCCAGCAGCGTCGAATCGGCCTACAATGAGCAGTTCTTC.

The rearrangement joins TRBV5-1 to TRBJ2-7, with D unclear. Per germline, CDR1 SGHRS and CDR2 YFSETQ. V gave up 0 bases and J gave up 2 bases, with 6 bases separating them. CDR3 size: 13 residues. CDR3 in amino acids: CASSLDLTYEQYF. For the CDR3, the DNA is TGCGCCAGCAGCTTGGACCTGACCTACGAGCAGTACTTC.

The CDR3, as DNA: TGTGCCATCAGTGCATCGGGGGCGGGGGAGACCCAGTACTTC. Residues: CAISASGAGETQYF. This chain connects TRBV10-3 to TRBJ2-5, with D perhaps assigned TRBD1 or TRBD2 (6 bases each). Germline V gene data show CDR1 as ENHRY and CDR2 as SYGVKD. V dropped 4 bases and J dropped 5 bases, with 14 bases sitting between them. CDR3 length equals 14 residues.

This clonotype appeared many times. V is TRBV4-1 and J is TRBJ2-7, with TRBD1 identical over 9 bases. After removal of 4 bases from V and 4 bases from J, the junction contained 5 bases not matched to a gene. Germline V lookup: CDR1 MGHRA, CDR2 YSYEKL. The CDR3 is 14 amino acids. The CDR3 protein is CASSRPGQGYEQYF. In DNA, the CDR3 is TGCGCCAGCAGCCGACCGGGACAGGGTTACGAGCAGTACTTC.

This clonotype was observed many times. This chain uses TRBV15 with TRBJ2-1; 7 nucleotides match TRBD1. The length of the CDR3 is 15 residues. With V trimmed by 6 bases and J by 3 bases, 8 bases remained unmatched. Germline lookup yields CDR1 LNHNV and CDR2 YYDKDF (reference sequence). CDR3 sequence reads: CATRTDRVLYNEQFF. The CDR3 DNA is TGTGCCACCAGGACTGACAGGGTACTCTACAATGAGCAGTTCTTC.

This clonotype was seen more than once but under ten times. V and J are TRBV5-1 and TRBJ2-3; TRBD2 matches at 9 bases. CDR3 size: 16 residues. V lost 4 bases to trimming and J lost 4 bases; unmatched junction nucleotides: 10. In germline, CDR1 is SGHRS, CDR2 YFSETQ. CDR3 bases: TGCGCCAGCAGCCATCCTAGCGGGGTATGGGCAGATACGCAGTATTTT. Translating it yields CASSHPSGVWADTQYF.

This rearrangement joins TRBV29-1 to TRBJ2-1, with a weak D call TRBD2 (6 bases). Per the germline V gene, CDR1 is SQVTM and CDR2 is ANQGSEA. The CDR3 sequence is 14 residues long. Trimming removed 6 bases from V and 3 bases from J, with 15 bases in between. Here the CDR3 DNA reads TGCAGCGTCGCTCCGGGACTTAGCTACAATGAGCAGTTCTTC. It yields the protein CSVAPGLSYNEQFF.

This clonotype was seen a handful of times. CDR3 bases: TGTGCCATCAGTGCCGGGACAGGGGGACCTGGGGCCAACGTCCTGACTTTC. Amino acid sequence: CAISAGTGGPGANVLTF. The chain couples TRBV10-3 to TRBJ2-6, with 11 bases matching TRBD1. The ends lost 4 bases at V and 2 bases at J; junction bases unmatched: 4. The CDR3 runs 17 residues. Germline CDR1 ENHRY, CDR2 SYGVKD.

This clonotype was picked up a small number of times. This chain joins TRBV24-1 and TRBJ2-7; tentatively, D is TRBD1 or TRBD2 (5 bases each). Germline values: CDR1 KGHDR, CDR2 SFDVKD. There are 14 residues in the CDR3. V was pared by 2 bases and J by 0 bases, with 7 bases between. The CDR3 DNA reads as TGTGCCACCAGTGATTCTGGGGGCTCCTACGAGCAGTACTTC. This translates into CATSDSGGSYEQYF.

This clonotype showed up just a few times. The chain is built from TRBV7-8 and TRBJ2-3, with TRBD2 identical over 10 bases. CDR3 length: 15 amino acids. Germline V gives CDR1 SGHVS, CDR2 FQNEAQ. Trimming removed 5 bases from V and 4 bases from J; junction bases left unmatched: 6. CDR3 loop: CASSPSGRGADTQYF. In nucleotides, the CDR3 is TGTGCCAGCAGCCCGAGCGGGAGGGGGGCAGATACGCAGTATTTT.